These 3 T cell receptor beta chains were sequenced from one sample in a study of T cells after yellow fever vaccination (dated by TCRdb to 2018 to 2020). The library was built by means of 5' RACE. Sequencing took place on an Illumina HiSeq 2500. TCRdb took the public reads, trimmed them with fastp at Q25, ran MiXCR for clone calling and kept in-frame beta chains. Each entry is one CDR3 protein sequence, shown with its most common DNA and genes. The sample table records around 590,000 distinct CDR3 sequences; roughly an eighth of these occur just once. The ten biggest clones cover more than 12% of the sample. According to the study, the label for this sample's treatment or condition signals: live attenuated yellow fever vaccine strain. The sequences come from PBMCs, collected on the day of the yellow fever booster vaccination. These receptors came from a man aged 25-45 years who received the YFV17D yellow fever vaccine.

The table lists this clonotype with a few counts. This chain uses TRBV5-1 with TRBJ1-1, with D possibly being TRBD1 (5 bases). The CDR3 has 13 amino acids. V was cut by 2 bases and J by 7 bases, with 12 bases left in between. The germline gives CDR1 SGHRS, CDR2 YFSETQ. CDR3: CASSLQVDGEAFF. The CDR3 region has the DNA TGCGCCAGCAGCTTACAGGTAGATGGTGAAGCTTTCTTT.

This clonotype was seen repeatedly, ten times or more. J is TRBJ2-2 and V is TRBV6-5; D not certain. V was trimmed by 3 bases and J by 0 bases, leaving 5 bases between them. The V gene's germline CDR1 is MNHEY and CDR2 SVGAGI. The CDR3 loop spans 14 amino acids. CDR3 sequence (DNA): TGTGCCAGCAGTTATTCTTCGAACACCGGGGAGCTGTTTTTT. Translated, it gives CASSYSSNTGELFF.

The CDR3 DNA follows: TGCGCCAGCAGCCCGGCAAGGACCGCCTACAATGAGCAGTTCTTC. Translation: CASSPARTAYNEQFF. The chain is built from TRBV5-1 and TRBJ2-1; D gene unclear. Trimming shortened V by 4 bases and J by 2 bases, and 13 bases separated the two germline ends. This CDR3 region has 15 residues. Germline V gene data show CDR1 as SGHRS and CDR2 as YFSETQ.